This T cell receptor (beta chain) was found in a study of Ad26.COV2.S vaccination and SARS-CoV-2 variants. Study summary: The Ad26.COV2.S arm of the COV1001 trial was where the donor was placed.

Study-level points and caveats: Considerable breadth of spike-specific CD8+ and CD4+ T cell responses has reportedly been documented following vaccination.

Notes on this clone: Its target is not known.

Specified treatment: 15 to 20 received Ad26.COV2.S at low or high dose, single or two shots; roughly 5 received placebo; per-sample allocation not given. Day 63 after the first injection of vaccine or placebo was the sampling time. The V gene's germline CDR1 is SGHVS and CDR2 FQNEAQ. V shed 2 bases and J 8 bases; nucleotides not matched to a gene: 2. This CDR3 spans 12 amino acids. Only in-frame clones appear in the TCRdb table, and some are missing; sequencing was by immunoSEQ multiplex PCR. The sample lists around 250,000 clones; around 88% were seen once. The material sequenced was peripheral blood, taken in a trial of Ad26.COV2.S vaccine versus placebo. The gene calls are TRBV7-8 and TRBJ1-2, with 7 bases lining up with TRBD1. The TCR comes from a person aged 18-60 years who received the Ad26.COV2.S COVID-19 vaccine or a placebo. The CDR3 spells CASSLTGVGYTF. CDR3 sequence (DNA): TGTGCCAGCAGCTTAACAGGGGTCGGCTACACCTTC. The complete variable domain, with remaining parts taken from reference TRBV7-8 and TRBJ1-2, reads GAGVSQSPRYKVAKRGQDVALRCDPISGHVSLFWYQQALGQGPEFLTYFQNEAQLDKSGLPSDRFFAERPEGSVSTLKIQRTQQEDSAVYLCASSLTGVGYTFGSGTRLTVV.